This TCR beta chain was sequenced during a study of blood T cell repertoires in COVID-19. Only in-frame clones appear in the TCRdb table, and some are missing; sequencing was by immunoSEQ multiplex PCR. The sample carries 250,000 to 300,000 clones, over 80% recorded once. V lost 6 bases and J 0 bases, leaving 19 bases between the germline ends. The V gene's germline CDR1 is SGHDT and CDR2 YYEEEE. The CDR3 contains 18 residues. The sequence derives from a man aged 55 to 69 who had recovered from COVID-19. The sequenced material came from peripheral blood. This chain connects TRBV5-6 to TRBJ1-6; D is possibly TRBD1 (5 bases). CDR3 nucleotides: TGTGCCAGCAACCAGGGTCGCAGCCCGAGCTCCTATAATTCACCCCTCCACTTT. Its translation is CASNQGRSPSSYNSPLHF. The whole variable domain, filled in from reference TRBV5-6 and TRBJ1-6, reads DAGVTQSPTHLIKTRGQQVTLRCSPKSGHDTVSWYQQALGQGPQFIFQYYEEEERQRGNFPDRFSGHQFPNYSSELNVNALLLGDSALYLCASNQGRSPSSYNSPLHFGNGTRLTVT.